This T cell receptor beta chain was obtained from a study of a mutant IDH1 vaccine in newly diagnosed glioma. CDR3 length equals 17 residues. Germline CDR1 LNHDA, CDR2 SQIVND (reference sequence). The V gene end was trimmed by 7 bases and the J gene end by 1 base; junction bases not matched to a gene: 14. Time point noted: week 47, end of study. Vaccination comprised doses that each held 300 ug of mutant IDH1 20-mer peptide, plus topical imiquimod. Some clones are missing from TCRdb's copy, which holds only in-frame ones; the method was immunoSEQ multiplex PCR. This table holds tens of thousands of clones, 82% found once. Comments on this clone: Its antigen remains unidentified.

Sequenced here: PBMCs, sampled from a glioma patient whose treatment included an IDH1 peptide vaccine. This chain links TRBV19 with TRBJ1-1, with TRBD1 matching over 8 bases. The sequence was collected from a man between 18 and 35 years old with glioma. Some clones in this sample may be carry-over from other donors' samples. The CDR3, as DNA: TGTGCCAGTAATCCCAGGCGGACAGGGCCCACGAACACTGAAGCTTTCTTT. It encodes CASNPRRTGPTNTEAFF.